This TCR beta chain was profiled in a study of blood T cell repertoires in COVID-19. As for the study in general: COVID-19 samples from acute and convalescent phases originated in the United States, Italy and Spain.

The authors' processing: It was from reference gene primer amplification that nucleated cell counts were estimated. Profiling relied on immunoSEQ multiplex PCR, and the TCRdb table lists in-frame clones only, not all of them. That table supplies the V and J calls and clone size; D and trimming were determined from the DNA. The sample records fewer than 250,000 clones, about 88% being singletons. Germline-derived CDR1 and CDR2 are MNHNS and SASEGT. The CDR3 contains 14 residues. The germline V and J ends were trimmed by 2 bases and 7 bases, with 11 bases remaining between them. The receptor's source is an older man with acute or convalescent COVID-19. The specimen sequenced was peripheral blood. The chain joins TRBV6-1 to TRBJ1-4; TRBD1 might be the D (6 bases). The CDR3 sequence is CASSERGAVEKLFF. The CDR3 coding sequence is TGTGCCAGCAGTGAACGGGGGGCGGTTGAAAAACTGTTTTTT.